These 7 T cell receptor beta chains came from one sample sequenced in a study of blood T cell repertoires in COVID-19. TCRdb's copy holds only in-frame clones and misses some; the assay was immunoSEQ multiplex PCR. The sample contains under 550,000 clones, roughly 89% of which appear only once. Specimen: peripheral blood. These TCRs come from a man between 18 and 35 years old with COVID-19, enrolled during active disease.

The chain has TRBV11-3 and TRBJ2-5, with D perhaps TRBD2 (6 bases). Trimming removed 5 bases from V and 6 bases from J, with 22 bases in between. The CDR3 totals 16 residues. The germline gives CDR1 SGHNT, CDR2 YENEEA. CDR3 sequence: CASSPNGGRQIKTQYF. CDR3 in DNA: TGTGCCAGCAGCCCAAACGGGGGACGACAAATAAAGACCCAGTACTTC.

Turning to this clone: The same CDR3 can be traced to other DNA sequences in this sample. The chain has TRBV6-5 and TRBJ2-2, with D possibly being TRBD2 (5 bases). V lost 8 bases, J lost 6 bases, and 10 bases lay in between. The CDR3 has 12 residues. CDR1 and CDR2 (germline): MNHEY, SVGAGI. As DNA, the CDR3 is TGTGCCAGCTCGAGGGTAGCCGGGGAGCTGTTTTTT. As protein: CASSRVAGELFF.

This chain joins TRBV19 and TRBJ1-4, with TRBD1 matching 7 bases. CDR1 LNHDA and CDR2 SQIVND come from the germline V gene (reference sequence). V lost 7 bases, J lost 0 bases, and 2 bases stayed unmatched. The CDR3 loop spans 14 amino acids. In nucleotides, the CDR3 is TGTGCCAGTAATGACAGGGCAACTAATGAAAAACTGTTTTTT. Translated, it gives CASNDRATNEKLFF.

The chain joins TRBV12-5 to TRBJ2-1, with no clear D. This CDR3 is 15 amino acids long. Germline V gives CDR1 LGHNT, CDR2 FRNRAP. V was pared by 1 base and J by 8 bases, with 15 bases between. The CDR3 is CASGLGKKSGDEQFF. CDR3 in DNA: TGTGCTAGTGGTTTGGGGAAAAAATCGGGTGATGAGCAGTTCTTC.

This clone showed up just once. V is TRBV11-2 and J is TRBJ1-5; the D gene is possibly TRBD1 (5 bases). CDR1 and CDR2 (germline): SGHAT, FQNNGV. V was clipped by 5 bases and J by 6 bases, with 14 bases between them. This CDR3 has 14 residues. This CDR3 is CASSLQGTGQPQHF. The CDR3 DNA is TGTGCCAGCAGCCTTCAGGGTACGGGTCAGCCCCAGCATTTT.

For the CDR3, the DNA is TGTGCCAGCAGTTACGGTTGGAGGGGGCCCACTGAAGCTTTCTTT. Translating it yields CASSYGWRGPTEAFF. This chain connects TRBV6-6 to TRBJ1-1; 7 bases map to TRBD1. CDR3 size: 15 residues. V lost 2 bases to trimming and J lost 4 bases; unmatched junction nucleotides: 7. Germline V gene lookup returns CDR1 MNHNY and CDR2 SVGAGI (reference sequence).

This chain joins TRBV3-1 (or the pseudogene TRBV3-2) and TRBJ2-1; D not certain. V lost 4 bases, J lost 8 bases, and 6 bases lay in between. Germline V gene sequence: CDR1 LGHDT, CDR2 YNNKEL (reference sequence). The CDR3 runs 11 residues. The CDR3 nucleotides are TGTGCCAGCAGCCGTGGCTATGAGCAGTTCTTC. It encodes CASSRGYEQFF.